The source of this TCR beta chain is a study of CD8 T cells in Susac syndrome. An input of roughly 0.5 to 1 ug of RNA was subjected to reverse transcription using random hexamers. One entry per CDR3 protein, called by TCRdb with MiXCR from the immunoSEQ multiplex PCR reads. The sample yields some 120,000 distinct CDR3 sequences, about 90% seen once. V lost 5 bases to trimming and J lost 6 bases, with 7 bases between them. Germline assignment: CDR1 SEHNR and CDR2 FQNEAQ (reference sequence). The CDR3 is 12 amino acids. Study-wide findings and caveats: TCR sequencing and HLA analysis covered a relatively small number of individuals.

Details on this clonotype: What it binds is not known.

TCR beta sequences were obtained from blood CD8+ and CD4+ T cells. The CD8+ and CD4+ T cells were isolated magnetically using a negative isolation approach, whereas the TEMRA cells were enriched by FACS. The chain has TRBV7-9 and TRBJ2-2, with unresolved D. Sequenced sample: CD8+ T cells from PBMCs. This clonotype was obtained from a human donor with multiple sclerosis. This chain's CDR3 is CASSRVPGELFF. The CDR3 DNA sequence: TGTGCCAGCAGCAGGGTCCCCGGGGAGCTGTTTTTT.